The 10 T cell receptor beta chains below all came from one sample that was sequenced in a study of T cell responses to AZD1222 COVID-19 vaccine (dated by TCRdb to about 2021). The time point label for this specimen denotes: baseline before first vaccination. Receptor amplification or capture employed the immunoSEQ multiplex PCR assay. The table was pulled from immuneACCESS by TCRdb, which kept in-frame rearrangements only. Such tables lose some clones; where checked, under half of the loss comes from unresolved V genes, and the rest has no known cause. This sample has roughly 150,000 clones in its table, and around 90% of those were observed once. The ten largest clonotypes hold 1.9% of the sample. Sample: peripheral blood, taken on day 0 of AZD1222 vaccination. Receptor source: an adult in good health.

V is TRBV2 and J is TRBJ2-7; 7 bases agree with TRBD1. Germline CDR1 is SNHLY and CDR2 is FYNNEI. V was pared by 6 bases and J by 6 bases, with 14 bases of the junction left unmatched. The CDR3 has 15 residues. The DNA for the CDR3 is TGTGCCAGCAGAGCCTCGGGAAACAGGGGAGCCGAGCAGTACTTC. Its translation: CASRASGNRGAEQYF. Supplemented by reference TRBV2 and TRBJ2-7, the full variable domain reads EPEVTQTPSHQVTQMGQEVILRCVPISNHLYFYWYRQILGQKVEFLVSFYNNEISEKSEIFDDQFSVERPDGSNFTLKIRSTKLEDSAMYFCASRASGNRGAEQYFGPGTRLTVT.

The chain recombines TRBV7-9 with TRBJ2-5, with D perhaps being TRBD1 or TRBD2 (6 bases each). The CDR3 covers 14 residues. Trimming took 1 base from V and 5 from J, leaving 11 bases between them. Germline V CDR1 and CDR2: SEHNR, FQNEAQ (reference sequence). The CDR3 region is CASSLDGGGETQYF. For the CDR3, the DNA is TGTGCCAGCAGCTTAGACGGGGGCGGGGAGACCCAGTACTTC.

The chain combines TRBV6-5 with TRBJ2-7, with 7 bases that match TRBD1. J was trimmed by 5 bases and V by 3 bases; bases with no gene match: 7. The CDR3 is 14 amino acids. Germline lookup yields CDR1 MNHEY and CDR2 SVGAGI. CDR3 DNA sequence: TGTGCCAGCAGTTATAGGCCGGGGACAGACGAGCAGTACTTC. Its protein is CASSYRPGTDEQYF.

V gene TRBV19 combines with J gene TRBJ1-2, with 7 bases matching TRBD1. The CDR3 has 14 residues. Trimming removed 2 bases from V and 2 bases from J; junction bases left unmatched: 2. From germline, CDR1 is LNHDA and CDR2 SQIVND (reference sequence). The CDR3 bases are TGTGCCAGTAGTATAAAGACAGGGAACTATGGCTACACCTTC. It specifies CASSIKTGNYGYTF.

The rearrangement uses TRBV30 and TRBJ2-1; D remains ambiguous. CDR1 GTSNPN and CDR2 SVGIG come from the germline V gene (reference sequence). V lost 5 bases, J lost 8 bases, and 13 bases lay in between. The CDR3 covers 12 residues. CDR3 DNA: TGTGCCTGGGGGATAGCCCAGCATGAGCAGTTCTTC. As protein: CAWGIAQHEQFF.

The V and J genes are TRBV5-1 and TRBJ1-1; TRBD1 aligns across 9 bases. CDR1 and CDR2 from the germline V gene are SGHRS and YFSETQ. This CDR3 is built from 14 residues. V lost 0 bases, J lost 5 bases, and 2 bases stayed unmatched. CDR3 nucleotides: TGCGCCAGCAGCTTGGAGACAGGGGGAACTGAAGCTTTCTTT. It yields the protein CASSLETGGTEAFF.

In its sample, this clone was seen once. V is TRBV24-1 and J is TRBJ2-7; 7 nucleotides match TRBD2. In germline, CDR1 is KGHDR, CDR2 SFDVKD. The CDR3 runs 16 residues. The V and J ends lost 2 bases and 0 bases, in that order; junction bases with no gene match: 6. CDR3 loop: CATSDSRDYFSYEQYF. The CDR3 bases are TGTGCCACCAGTGATTCCCGGGACTATTTCTCCTACGAGCAGTACTTC.

This chain joins TRBV18 and TRBJ2-7, with D perhaps matching TRBD2 (5 bases). V shed 4 bases and J shed 6 bases, with 7 bases lying between them. The CDR3 runs 11 residues. Germline-derived CDR1 and CDR2 are KGHSH and LQKENI. CDR3 protein: CASSRGGEQYF. The CDR3 DNA is TGTGCCAGCTCACGCGGAGGCGAGCAGTACTTC. The complete variable domain, with remaining parts taken from reference TRBV18 and TRBJ2-7, reads NAGVMQNPRHLVRRRGQEARLRCSPMKGHSHVYWYRQLPEEGLKFMVYLQKENIIDESGMPKERFSAEFPKEGPSILRIQQVVRGDSAAYFCASSRGGEQYFGPGTRLTVT.

V and J are TRBV2 and TRBJ2-7, with D perhaps matching TRBD2 (5 bases). Deletions cut 3 bases from V and 7 bases from J, with 13 bases between. The CDR3 covers 13 residues. Germline CDR1 SNHLY, CDR2 FYNNEI. The CDR3 DNA sequence: TGTGCCAGCAGTGACAGAGCTCGAGGGGAGCAGTACTTC. Protein sequence: CASSDRARGEQYF.

This chain joins TRBV5-1 and TRBJ1-1; the D gene is possibly TRBD1 (5 bases). V gave up 4 bases and J gave up 0 bases, with 16 bases separating them. CDR1 and CDR2 from the germline V gene are SGHRS and YFSETQ. The CDR3 loop spans 16 amino acids. The CDR3 DNA is TGCGCCAGCAGCCGGCCGGGGGAGAAATTGAACACTGAAGCTTTCTTT. It is translated as CASSRPGEKLNTEAFF.